This T cell receptor (beta chain) was identified in a study of T cells in women clearing cervical HPV infection. Turning to the study itself: Blood came at first lesion visit for cases, post-clearance for controls. For cases, blood was sampled a median approximately 150 days after lesion detection, interquartile range roughly 85 to 220 days. With HLA typing for only a few women, HLA confounding remains possible.

This CDR3 comprises 15 residues. CDR1 SGHTA and CDR2 FQGNSA come from the germline V gene. Genomic DNA, averaging approximately 1,300 ng per sample, yielded TCR beta CDR3 via immunoSEQ. The repertoire was sequenced with immunoSEQ multiplex PCR; TCRdb's copy has only in-frame clones and lacks some. The listing contains some 15,000 clones. Note on this clone: Sequencing ends 3 residues short of the CDR3 end; the germline J gene provides the rest.

Sequenced material: blood buffy coat. This clonotype was obtained from a woman between 18 and 75 years old with a cervical HPV16 infection that either progressed to CIN3+ or cleared (not recorded which). The rearrangement joins TRBV7-2 to TRBJ2-3; TRBD1 matches at 10 bases. CDR3 DNA, as far as it was read: TGTGCCAGCAGTTCCGGGACAGGGGTGCGAGAGACG. It encodes CASSSGTGVRET. The whole CDR3 protein is CASSSGTGVRETQYF.